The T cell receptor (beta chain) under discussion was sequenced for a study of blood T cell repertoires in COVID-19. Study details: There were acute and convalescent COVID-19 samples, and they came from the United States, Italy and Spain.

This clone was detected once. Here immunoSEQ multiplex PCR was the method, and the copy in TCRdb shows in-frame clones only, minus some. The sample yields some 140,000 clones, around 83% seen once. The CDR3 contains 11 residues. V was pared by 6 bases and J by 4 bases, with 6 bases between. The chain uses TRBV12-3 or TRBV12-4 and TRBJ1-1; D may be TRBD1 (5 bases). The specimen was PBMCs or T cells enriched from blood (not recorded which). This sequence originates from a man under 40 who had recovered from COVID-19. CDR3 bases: TGTGCCAGCAGGGGGCTCACTGAAGCTTTCTTT. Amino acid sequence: CASRGLTEAFF.